The next 19 T cell receptor beta chains were all read from a single sample in a study of blood T cell repertoires in COVID-19. Profiled with immunoSEQ multiplex PCR; TCRdb holds only in-frame clones, not every one. The table shows 20,000 or so clones, with roughly 90% occurring only once. The material sequenced was peripheral blood. These receptors were collected from a human donor in a cohort sampled during active COVID-19.

J is TRBJ2-3 and V is TRBV3-1 (or the pseudogene TRBV3-2); 7 nucleotides line up with TRBD2. The CDR3 has 14 residues. Trimming at V came to 5 bases and at J to 4 bases, leaving 6 bases not matched to a gene. Per germline, CDR1 LGHDT and CDR2 YNNKEL (reference sequence). CDR3 sequence: CASSGRTRADTQYF. Here the CDR3 DNA reads TGTGCCAGCAGCGGACGGACTAGAGCAGATACGCAGTATTTT.

J is TRBJ1-2 and V is TRBV5-1; D possibly corresponds to TRBD1 (5 bases). CDR1 is SGHRS, CDR2 YFSETQ, per germline. This CDR3 has 12 amino acids. V shed 4 bases and J shed 11 bases, with 15 bases lying between them. The CDR3 DNA reads TGCGCCAGCAGCGGGGGGGTCGATAGTTACACCTTC. Translated, it gives CASSGGVDSYTF.

The V call is TRBV20-1, the J call TRBJ2-5, with unresolved D. This CDR3 has 11 amino acids. The germline CDR1 and CDR2 sequences are DFQATT and SNEGSKA (reference sequence). Trimming took 6 bases from V and 2 from J, leaving 7 bases between them. The CDR3 DNA reads TGCAGTGCAAATCTACAAGAGACCCAGTACTTC. This gives the protein CSANLQETQYF.

This chain joins TRBV6-1 and TRBJ1-5; D is unresolved. CDR3 length: 14 amino acids. CDR1 and CDR2 (germline): MNHNS, SASEGT. Deletions cut 2 bases from V and 0 bases from J, with 5 bases between. The CDR3 spells CASSETRSNQPQHF. In DNA, the CDR3 is TGTGCCAGCAGTGAAACGCGTAGCAATCAGCCCCAGCATTTT.

This chain links TRBV30 with TRBJ1-1, with D maybe TRBD1 (6 bases). Trimming stripped 2 bases from V and 6 bases from J, with 13 bases between. Germline CDR1 GTSNPN, CDR2 SVGIG (reference sequence). The CDR3 extends over 13 amino acids. CDR3 nucleotides: TGTGCCTGGAGTAGACAGGTCCCTTCTGAAGCTTTCTTT. Its translation is CAWSRQVPSEAFF.

The chain carries TRBV27 and TRBJ2-4; D remains ambiguous. This CDR3 contains 15 residues. Trimming pared 5 bases from V and 6 bases from J, leaving 17 bases between. CDR1 is MNHEY and CDR2 is SMNVEV in the germline V gene (reference sequence). The CDR3: CASSPINQVGNIQYF. CDR3 bases: TGTGCCAGCAGTCCTATAAATCAGGTTGGAAACATTCAGTACTTC.

The V call is TRBV20-1, the J call TRBJ1-2; D is undetermined. V lost 3 bases to trimming and J lost 2 bases, with 10 bases between them. The CDR3 is 13 residues long. Looked up from germline, CDR1 is DFQATT and CDR2 is SNEGSKA (reference sequence). The chain's CDR3 is CSASHTMNYGYTF. The CDR3 DNA follows: TGCAGTGCTAGTCACACAATGAACTATGGCTACACCTTC.

This clone was counted between two and nine times. V is TRBV19 and J is TRBJ1-6, with TRBD1 matching 7 bases. The V and J ends lost 4 bases and 7 bases, in that order; junction bases with no gene match: 10. The CDR3 is 16 residues long. The V gene's germline CDR1 is LNHDA and CDR2 SQIVND (reference sequence). In DNA, the CDR3 is TGTGCCAGTAGTACCACATCAACAGGGGCAAATTCACCCCTCCACTTT. Amino acids: CASSTTSTGANSPLHF.

There are a few counts of this clone. The chain recombines TRBV5-4 with TRBJ1-2, with 8 nucleotides matching TRBD1. The CDR3 covers 15 residues. V gave up 4 bases and J gave up 7 bases; unmatched junction bases: 12. The germline V gene has CDR1 SGHNT and CDR2 YYREEE (reference sequence). The CDR3 is CASSPGQGGGRGYTF. CDR3 nucleotide sequence: TGTGCCAGCAGCCCCGGACAGGGAGGAGGTCGTGGCTACACCTTC.

The chain's CDR3 is CASSLGQGANNAYGYTF. As DNA, the CDR3 is TGCGCCAGCAGCTTGGGACAGGGGGCAAATAACGCCTATGGCTACACCTTC. This chain uses TRBV5-1 with TRBJ1-2; the match to TRBD1 covers 10 bases. CDR1 is SGHRS and CDR2 is YFSETQ in the germline V gene. Trimming cost V 0 bases and J 4 bases; bases outside gene matches: 9. This CDR3 spans 17 amino acids.

This chain links TRBV10-3 with TRBJ1-2; D might be TRBD1 (5 bases). This CDR3 comprises 15 residues. Germline loops: CDR1 ENHRY, CDR2 SYGVKD. Trimming removed 0 bases at V and 7 bases at J, with 15 bases between. The CDR3 DNA is TGTGCCATCAGTGAGTCGCCCCAGGGTGCTGGTGGCTACACCTTC. It yields the protein CAISESPQGAGGYTF.

The chain uses TRBV27 and TRBJ2-3; D call uncertain. Germline CDR1 and CDR2: MNHEY and SMNVEV (reference sequence). The CDR3 has 13 amino acids. V was trimmed by 3 bases and J by 0 bases, leaving 4 bases between them. This CDR3 is CASSFSSTDTQYF. The DNA for the CDR3 is TGTGCCAGCAGTTTCTCGAGCACAGATACGCAGTATTTT.

This chain joins TRBV7-2 and TRBJ2-7; possibly TRBD1 for D (5 bases). Germline CDR1 is SGHTA and CDR2 is FQGNSA. The length of the CDR3 is 14 residues. Trimming took off 1 base at V and 7 bases at J, with 14 bases between the two ends. The CDR3 reads CASSLGRRVEEQYF. CDR3 sequence (DNA): TGTGCCAGCAGCTTAGGACGCAGGGTGGAGGAGCAGTACTTC.

This sequence joins TRBV12-3 or TRBV12-4 and TRBJ1-1; a possible D gene is TRBD1 (6 bases). CDR3 size: 13 residues. The V end lost 3 bases, the J end lost 4 bases, and 9 bases lay between the germline ends. The CDR3: CASSFNRVTEAFF. In DNA, the CDR3 is TGTGCCAGCAGTTTCAACAGGGTCACTGAAGCTTTCTTT.

The V call is TRBV27, the J call TRBJ2-1; maybe TRBD1 (6 bases). Germline assignment: CDR1 MNHEY and CDR2 SMNVEV (reference sequence). The CDR3 is made up of 14 amino acids. V lost 8 bases and J 2 bases, leaving 13 bases between the germline ends. For the CDR3, the DNA is TGTGCCAGCGGAACAGGGTGGCCCTACAATGAGCAGTTCTTC. Translation gives CASGTGWPYNEQFF.

The chain has TRBV7-3 and TRBJ2-7; a possible D gene is TRBD1 (6 bases). CDR3 length equals 13 residues. CDR1 is SGHTA, CDR2 FQGTGA, per germline. Trimming took 2 bases from V and 5 from J, leaving 10 bases between them. This CDR3 reads CASSLSYRDEQYF. The CDR3 DNA reads TGTGCCAGCAGCTTATCCTACAGGGACGAGCAGTACTTC.

This sequence joins TRBV2 and TRBJ2-2; D gene ambiguous. CDR3 length equals 14 residues. Germline CDR1 is SNHLY and CDR2 is FYNNEI. V shed 3 bases and J shed 5 bases, with 10 bases lying between them. Here the CDR3 DNA reads TGTGCCAGCAGTGAGACGAGGAAAACCGGGGAGCTGTTTTTT. This gives the protein CASSETRKTGELFF.

The rearrangement joins TRBV14 to TRBJ1-1; no firm D call. Germline loops: CDR1 SGHDN, CDR2 FVKESK. The CDR3 runs to 18 residues. V lost 2 bases to trimming and J lost 1 base, with 20 bases between them. In DNA, the CDR3 is TGTGCCAGCAGCCAAAAAACACGGGAGGCGAAGAGGAACACTGAAGCTTTCTTT. Translating it yields CASSQKTREAKRNTEAFF.

The genes are TRBV20-1 and TRBJ2-7, with TRBD2 matching 10 bases. Germline V gene sequence: CDR1 DFQATT, CDR2 SNEGSKA (reference sequence). The CDR3 totals 15 residues. J lost 7 bases, V lost 3 bases, and 12 bases had no gene match. CDR3 coding DNA: TGCAGTGCTAGTTACAGCGGGGGGGCCGTGAGAGAGCAGTACTTC. This gives the protein CSASYSGGAVREQYF.